Described below is a single T cell receptor (beta chain) sequence and its context. Its antigen is currently unknown. These data originate in a study of blood T cells in healthy people across ages. Study details: Researchers report that template switching captured about one barcoded beta molecule per two T cells.

Alongside a J-beta primer mix, a sample-barcoded 5' primer served in a second PCR lasting 7 to 11 cycles. TCRdb reprocessed the 5' RACE reads via MiXCR and lists one record per CDR3 protein. The repertoire holds roughly 1,500,000 distinct CDR3 sequences, with 35% to 45% as singletons. Study-wide points: Age brought a roughly linear fall in TCR beta diversity measured per million T cells.

The CDR3 has 15 amino acids. J lost 3 bases, V lost 7 bases, and 14 bases had no gene match. CDR1 and CDR2 from the germline V gene are SQVTM and ANQGSEA. The genes are TRBV29-1 and TRBJ2-7, with 8 bases lining up with TRBD1. The receptor's source is a woman under 30 in good health. Sequencing was carried out using blood. The CDR3 DNA reads TGCAGCGAAATCCCAGGGGGCAGGGGGGACTACGAGCAGTACTTC. This sequence encodes CSEIPGGRGDYEQYF.